Described below is a single T cell receptor (beta chain) sequence and its context. Its antigen remains unidentified. This specimen belongs to a study of T cells expressing NK-cell markers. Across the study: Source material for TCR beta repertoires consisted of sorted CD3+CD56+NKG2C+, CD3+CD56+NKG2C- and CD3+CD56-NKG2C+ T cells. The study's findings and limits: Also leading the CD3+CD56-NKG2C+ fraction in a handful of donors were these clonotypes. Of CD8+ T cells, roughly 1.0-7.0% belonged to dominant NKG2C+ clonotypes in five to seven donors.

Looked up from germline, CDR1 is SGHRS and CDR2 is YFSETQ. This CDR3 is built from 15 residues. The authors made TCR beta cDNA libraries by 5'RACE template switching. This switching added a universal primer site and UMIs. Reprocessing the 5' RACE reads, TCRdb reports a single entry for every CDR3 protein and omits DNA. This repertoire includes hundreds of thousands of distinct CDR3 sequences. This TCR was recovered from a man aged 18-30 years in good health. The specimen was blood T cells: a sorted CD56 or NKG2C T cell subset, CD4+ or CD8+ T cells, or bulk PBMC T cells (not recorded which). The chain links TRBV5-1 to TRBJ2-3; without DNA, the TCRdb call of TRBD1 cannot be checked. The CDR3 sequence is CASTLGDLYTDTQYF.